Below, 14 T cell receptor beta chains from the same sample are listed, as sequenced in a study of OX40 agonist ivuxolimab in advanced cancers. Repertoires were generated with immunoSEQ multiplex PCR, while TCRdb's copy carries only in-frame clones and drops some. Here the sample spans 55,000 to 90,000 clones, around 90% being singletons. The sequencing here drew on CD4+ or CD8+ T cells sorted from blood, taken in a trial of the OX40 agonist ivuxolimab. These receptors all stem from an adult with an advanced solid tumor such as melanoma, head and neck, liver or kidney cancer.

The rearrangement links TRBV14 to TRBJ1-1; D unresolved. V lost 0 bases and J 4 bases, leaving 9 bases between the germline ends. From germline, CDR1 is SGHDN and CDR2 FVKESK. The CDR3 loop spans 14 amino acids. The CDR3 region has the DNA TGTGCCAGCAGCCAAGATATCAGAGGCACTGAAGCTTTCTTT. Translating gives CASSQDIRGTEAFF.

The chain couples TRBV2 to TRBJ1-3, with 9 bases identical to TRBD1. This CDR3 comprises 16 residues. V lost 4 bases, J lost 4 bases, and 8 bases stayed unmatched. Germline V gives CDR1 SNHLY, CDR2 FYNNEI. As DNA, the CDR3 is TGTGCCAGCAGTGCCGGGACAGGGATGAAAGGAAACACCATATATTTT. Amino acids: CASSAGTGMKGNTIYF.

The CDR3 reads CASSLSASGAPNTQYF. The CDR3 DNA reads as TGTGCCAGCAGTTTATCGGCTAGCGGAGCCCCCAATACGCAGTATTTT. The rearrangement joins TRBV28 to TRBJ2-3, with 7 positions matching TRBD2. The ends lost 1 base at V and 7 bases at J; junction bases unmatched: 11. In germline, CDR1 is MDHEN, CDR2 SYDVKM. CDR3 size: 16 residues.

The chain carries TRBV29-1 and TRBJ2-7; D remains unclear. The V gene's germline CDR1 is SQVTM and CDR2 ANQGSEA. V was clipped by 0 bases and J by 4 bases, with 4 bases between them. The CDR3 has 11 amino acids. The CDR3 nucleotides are TGCAGCGTTGAAGAAGGGTACGAGCAGTACTTC. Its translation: CSVEEGYEQYF.

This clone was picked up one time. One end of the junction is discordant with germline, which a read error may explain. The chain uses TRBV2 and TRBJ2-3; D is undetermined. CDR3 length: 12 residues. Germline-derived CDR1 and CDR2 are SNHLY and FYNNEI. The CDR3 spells CTSSGTRDTQYF. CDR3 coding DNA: TGTACCAGCAGTGGAACCAGAGATACGCAGTATTTT.

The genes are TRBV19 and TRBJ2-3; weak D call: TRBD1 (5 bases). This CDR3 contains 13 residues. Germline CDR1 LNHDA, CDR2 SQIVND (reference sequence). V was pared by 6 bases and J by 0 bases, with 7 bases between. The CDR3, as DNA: TGTGCCAGTAGACAGGCCAGCACAGATACGCAGTATTTT. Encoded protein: CASRQASTDTQYF.

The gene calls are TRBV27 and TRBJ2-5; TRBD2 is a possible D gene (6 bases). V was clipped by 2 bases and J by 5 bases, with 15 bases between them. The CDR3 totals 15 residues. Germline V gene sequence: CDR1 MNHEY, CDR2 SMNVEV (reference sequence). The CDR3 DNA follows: TGTGCCAGCAGTTTACGGGGGACTCTAGGGGAGACCCAGTACTTC. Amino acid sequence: CASSLRGTLGETQYF.

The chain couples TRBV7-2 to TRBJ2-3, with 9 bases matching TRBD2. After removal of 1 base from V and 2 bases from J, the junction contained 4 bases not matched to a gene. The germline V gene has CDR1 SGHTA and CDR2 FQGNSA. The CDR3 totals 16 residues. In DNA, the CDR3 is TGTGCCAGCAGCTTAGGCAGCGGGGGGCTCACAGATACGCAGTATTTT. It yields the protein CASSLGSGGLTDTQYF.

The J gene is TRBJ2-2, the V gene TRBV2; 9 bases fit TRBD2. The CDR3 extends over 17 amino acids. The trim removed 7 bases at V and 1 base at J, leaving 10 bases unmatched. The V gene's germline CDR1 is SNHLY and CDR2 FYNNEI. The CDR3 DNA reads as TGTGCCAGCATGGCACGGCTAGCGGGGAAGAACACCGGGGAGCTGTTTTTT. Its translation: CASMARLAGKNTGELFF.

CDR3: CASSTGSSYEQYF. Written as DNA, the CDR3 is TGCGCCAGCAGCACCGGGAGCTCCTACGAGCAGTACTTC. The genes are TRBV5-1 and TRBJ2-7; a possible D gene is TRBD2 (6 bases). CDR3 length: 13 amino acids. The germline CDR1 and CDR2 sequences are SGHRS and YFSETQ. Trimming took off 4 bases at V and 0 bases at J, with 8 bases between the two ends.

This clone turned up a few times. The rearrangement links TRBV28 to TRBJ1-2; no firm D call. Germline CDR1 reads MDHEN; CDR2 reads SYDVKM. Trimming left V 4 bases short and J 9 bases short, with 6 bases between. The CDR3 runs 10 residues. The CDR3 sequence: CASSSGRYTF. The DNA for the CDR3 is TGTGCCAGCAGTTCTGGGCGCTACACCTTC.

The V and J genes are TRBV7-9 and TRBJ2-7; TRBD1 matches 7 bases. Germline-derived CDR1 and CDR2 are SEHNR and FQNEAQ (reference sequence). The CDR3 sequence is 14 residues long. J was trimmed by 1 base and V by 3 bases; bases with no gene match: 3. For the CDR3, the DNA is TGTGCCAGCAGCTTCTGGGACAGATCCTACGAGCAGTACTTC. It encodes CASSFWDRSYEQYF.

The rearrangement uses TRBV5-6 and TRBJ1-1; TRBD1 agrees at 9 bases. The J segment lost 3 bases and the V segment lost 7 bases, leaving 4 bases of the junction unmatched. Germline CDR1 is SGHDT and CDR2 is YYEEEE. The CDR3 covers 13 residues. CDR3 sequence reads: CASGTGSYTEAFF. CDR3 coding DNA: TGTGCCAGCGGGACAGGGTCGTACACTGAAGCTTTCTTT.

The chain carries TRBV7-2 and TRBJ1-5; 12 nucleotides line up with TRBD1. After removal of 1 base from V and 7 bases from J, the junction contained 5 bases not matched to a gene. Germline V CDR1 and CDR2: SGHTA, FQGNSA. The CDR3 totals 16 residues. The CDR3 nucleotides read TGTGCCAGCAGCTTAGGGGACAGGGGGCTCCTACAGCCCCAGCATTTT. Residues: CASSLGDRGLLQPQHF.